The sequence of this TCR beta chain was determined in a study of vaccination effects on CD4 cells after COVID-19. Overall study findings and caveats: From healthy vaccinees, only 1 of 255 vaccine-induced clones also reacted to common cold coronaviruses. Only a few convalescent patients and no early post-infection timepoints featured in the study.

About this clone: Antigen unknown.

This CDR3 has 15 residues. V was clipped by 9 bases and J by 0 bases, with 14 bases between them. The germline V gene encodes CDR1 LNHDA and CDR2 SQIVND (reference sequence). Viral peptide pools were used in the ViraFEST assay to expand antigen-specific CD4+ T cells, and sequencing came afterward. When less than 13 days of culture had elapsed, CD4+ T cells were isolated. None of the vaccinated had previously contracted SARS-CoV-2, and their nucleocapsid antibodies tested negative. Cultures received IL-2 medium that replaced half the medium on days 3 and 7. Sequenced by immunoSEQ multiplex PCR; TCRdb stores in-frame clones only, minus some. The table records tens of thousands of clones, less than 85% of them present only once.

This receptor was obtained from a human donor who received a COVID-19 vaccine. V gene TRBV19 combines with J gene TRBJ1-4; possibly TRBD1 for D (5 bases). The source was CD4+ T cells from PBMCs cultured with HCoV-NL63 spike peptides, collected before COVID-19 vaccination. CDR3 residues: CASRGRVATNEKLFF. CDR3 in DNA: TGTGCCAGCCGGGGGAGGGTTGCAACTAATGAAAAACTGTTTTTT.